The present TCR beta chain was sequenced within a study of T cell responses to AZD1222 COVID-19 vaccine. Study-wide results and limits: Vaccine-associated CD4 TCRs spanned spike, dominant at 160-218 and 743-854.

The V gene's germline CDR1 is SGHVS and CDR2 FQNEAQ. Trimming shortened V by 5 bases and J by 1 base, and 11 bases separated the two germline ends. The CDR3 is 15 residues long. With respect to this clone: The antigen is undetermined.

Sequencing used immunoSEQ multiplex PCR; TCRdb keeps in-frame clones, though not all of them. Among 70,000 to 90,000 clones, 87% were seen once, and the ten largest hold 18%. The clonotype comes from an adult who received the AZD1222 COVID-19 vaccine. This sequence joins TRBV7-8 and TRBJ1-4; D is undetermined. Sequenced material: peripheral blood, taken 28 days after the second AZD1222 dose. The CDR3 coding sequence is TGTGCCAGCAGCCCACGTCGGGGAACTAATGAAAAACTGTTTTTT. This encodes CASSPRRGTNEKLFF.